These T cell receptor beta chains were read from a single sample in a study of shared clonotypes between healthy human individuals. TCRdb keeps only in-frame clones here, not all; method: immunoSEQ multiplex PCR. The data contain 450,000 to 700,000 clones, nearly 97% of them singletons. Specimen: naive CD8+ T cells sorted from blood. These receptors all stem from a woman in her twenties or thirties in good health. Each CDR3 is given with its conserved first and last residue. A D gene is named only where the DNA matches it firmly. Clone size is shown for a subset of rows, as once, few, many or a class of expanded clone.

j_call: TRBJ2-1
d_call: NA
clone_size: NA
v_call: TRBV29-1
cdr3_nt: TGCAGCGTTGAAGATCCTGGCTCCAATGAGCAGTTCTTC
cdr3_aa: CSVEDPGSNEQFF

j_call: TRBJ2-7
d_call: NA
clone_size: NA
v_call: TRBV4-2
cdr3_nt: TGTGCCAGCAGCCAGGAAGCGGCAGGAACCTACGAGCAGTACTTC
cdr3_aa: CASSQEAAGTYEQYF

j_call: TRBJ2-1
d_call: TRBD2
clone_size: NA
v_call: TRBV2
cdr3_nt: TGTGCCAGCATGCTCTCTAGCGGCAATGAGCAGTTCTTC
cdr3_aa: CASMLSSGNEQFF

j_call: TRBJ2-3
d_call: NA
clone_size: NA
v_call: TRBV9
cdr3_nt: TGTGCCAGCAGCCCACGGAGGGATACGCAGTATTTT
cdr3_aa: CASSPRRDTQYF

j_call: TRBJ2-7
d_call: NA
clone_size: NA
v_call: TRBV13
cdr3_nt: TGTGCCAGCAGCTTAGGAGGGGTCGAGCAGTACTTC
cdr3_aa: CASSLGGVEQYF

j_call: TRBJ1-5
d_call: NA
clone_size: few
v_call: TRBV28
cdr3_nt: TGTGCCAGCAGTTTAACAGACAATCAGCCCCAGCATTTT
cdr3_aa: CASSLTDNQPQHF

j_call: TRBJ2-2
d_call: NA
clone_size: NA
v_call: TRBV9
cdr3_nt: TGTGCCAGCAGCGCGGGGGGCGGAACCGGGGAGCTGTTTTTT
cdr3_aa: CASSAGGGTGELFF

j_call: TRBJ2-7
d_call: NA
clone_size: NA
v_call: TRBV5-4
cdr3_nt: TGTGCCAGCAGCTTGGAAACAGGGAACGAGCAGTACTTC
cdr3_aa: CASSLETGNEQYF

j_call: TRBJ2-7
d_call: TRBD2
clone_size: NA
v_call: TRBV2
cdr3_nt: TGTGCCAGCAGCGGCGGGAGCTCCTACGAGCAGTACTTC
cdr3_aa: CASSGGSSYEQYF

j_call: TRBJ1-2
d_call: TRBD1
clone_size: once
v_call: TRBV6-5
cdr3_nt: TGTGCCAGCAGTCCACGACAGGGACCCCTCTATGGCTACACCTTC
cdr3_aa: CASSPRQGPLYGYTF

j_call: TRBJ2-3
d_call: TRBD2
clone_size: NA
v_call: TRBV5-6
cdr3_nt: TGTGCCAGCAGCACCCTGGGACTAGCGGTTTTCACAGATACGCAGTATTTT
cdr3_aa: CASSTLGLAVFTDTQYF

j_call: TRBJ1-1
d_call: NA
clone_size: NA
v_call: TRBV9
cdr3_nt: TGTGCCAGCAGCGTAGGAGGGGTGAACACTGAAGCTTTCTTT
cdr3_aa: CASSVGGVNTEAFF

j_call: TRBJ1-3
d_call: TRBD1
clone_size: NA
v_call: TRBV7-9
cdr3_nt: TGTGCCAGCAGCTTAAGTGTGCAGGGGGCAAGCACCATATATTTT
cdr3_aa: CASSLSVQGASTIYF

j_call: TRBJ2-1
d_call: TRBD1
clone_size: NA
v_call: TRBV28
cdr3_nt: TGTGCCAGCAGGGGACAGATTGGTGATGAGCAGTTCTTC
cdr3_aa: CASRGQIGDEQFF

j_call: TRBJ2-7
d_call: TRBD2
clone_size: NA
v_call: TRBV6-1
cdr3_nt: TGTGCCAGCAGTGAATCCCGACTAGCGGGAGCCTACGAGCAGTACTTC
cdr3_aa: CASSESRLAGAYEQYF

j_call: TRBJ2-7
d_call: TRBD1
clone_size: NA
v_call: TRBV29-1
cdr3_nt: TGCAGCGTAGAGACAGGGGGAAACGAGCAGTACTTC
cdr3_aa: CSVETGGNEQYF

j_call: TRBJ1-1
d_call: NA
clone_size: NA
v_call: TRBV27
cdr3_nt: TGTGCCACTCGGAGAGGGGCGGGAAACACTGAAGCTTTCTTT
cdr3_aa: CATRRGAGNTEAFF

j_call: TRBJ2-7
d_call: TRBD1
clone_size: NA
v_call: TRBV11-1
cdr3_nt: TGTGCCAGCCGAATTGGGACAGGGGCCTACGAGCAGTACTTC
cdr3_aa: CASRIGTGAYEQYF

j_call: TRBJ2-2
d_call: NA
clone_size: NA
v_call: TRBV15
cdr3_nt: TGTGCCACCAGCTGGAGCACCGGGGAGCTGTTTTTT
cdr3_aa: CATSWSTGELFF

j_call: TRBJ2-7
d_call: NA
clone_size: NA
v_call: TRBV27
cdr3_nt: TGTGCCAGCAGTTTAATCCCGAGCTCCTACGAGCAGTACTTC
cdr3_aa: CASSLIPSSYEQYF

j_call: TRBJ1-4
d_call: TRBD1
clone_size: NA
v_call: TRBV28
cdr3_nt: TGTGCCAGCAGAGACACAGGGGGGAATGAAAAACTGTTTTTT
cdr3_aa: CASRDTGGNEKLFF

j_call: TRBJ2-2
d_call: NA
clone_size: NA
v_call: TRBV15
cdr3_nt: TGTGCCACCAGCCTTTACACTGGCACCGGGGAGCTGTTTTTT
cdr3_aa: CATSLYTGTGELFF

j_call: TRBJ2-1
d_call: NA
clone_size: NA
v_call: TRBV7-6
cdr3_nt: TGTGCCAGCAGCTTAGAGGCACCAACTGATGAGCAGTTCTTC
cdr3_aa: CASSLEAPTDEQFF

j_call: TRBJ1-4
d_call: NA
clone_size: NA
v_call: TRBV5-5
cdr3_nt: TGTGCCAGCAGCTTGGTGGAATCCGCAAGAAATAATGAAAAACTGTTTTTT
cdr3_aa: CASSLVESARNNEKLFF

j_call: TRBJ2-7
d_call: TRBD2
clone_size: NA
v_call: TRBV28
cdr3_nt: TGTGCCAGCAGTTTCACTAGCGCAGGCTCCTACGAGCAGTACTTC
cdr3_aa: CASSFTSAGSYEQYF

j_call: TRBJ1-2
d_call: NA
clone_size: once
v_call: TRBV30
cdr3_nt: TGTGCCTGGAGTGTAACGGGATCGGGTGGCTACACCTTC
cdr3_aa: CAWSVTGSGGYTF

j_call: TRBJ2-3
d_call: NA
clone_size: NA
v_call: TRBV7-9
cdr3_nt: TGTGCCAGCAGCTTAGCGCAGGGGGGTGTGGATACGCAGTATTTT
cdr3_aa: CASSLAQGGVDTQYF

j_call: TRBJ2-5
d_call: TRBD2
clone_size: NA
v_call: TRBV5-6
cdr3_nt: TGTGCCAGCAGCTCGTCAACCGGGACTAGTAGTGAGACCCAGTACTTC
cdr3_aa: CASSSSTGTSSETQYF

j_call: TRBJ1-1
d_call: NA
clone_size: few
v_call: TRBV14
cdr3_nt: TGTGCCAGCAGCCTCCTTTCGGGACCATCCACTGAAGCTTTCTTT
cdr3_aa: CASSLLSGPSTEAFF

j_call: TRBJ1-1
d_call: NA
clone_size: NA
v_call: TRBV11-1
cdr3_nt: TGTGCCAGCAGCTTAAAGCCCCTGGGCAGGGGGAACACTGAAGCTTTCTTT
cdr3_aa: CASSLKPLGRGNTEAFF

j_call: TRBJ2-2
d_call: NA
clone_size: NA
v_call: TRBV6-1
cdr3_nt: TGTGCCAGCAGTGTTGAGGGGGACACCGGGGAGCTGTTTTTT
cdr3_aa: CASSVEGDTGELFF

j_call: TRBJ2-7
d_call: NA
clone_size: once
v_call: TRBV9
cdr3_nt: TGTGCCAGCAGCACCCCGGACCGCCGATTGGAGCGGAGCCCACGCGAGCAGTACTTC
cdr3_aa: CASSTPDRRLERSPREQYF

j_call: TRBJ2-3
d_call: TRBD2
clone_size: NA
v_call: TRBV29-1
cdr3_nt: TGCAGCGTTACCGGGACTAGCGGTACCACAGATACGCAGTATTTT
cdr3_aa: CSVTGTSGTTDTQYF

j_call: TRBJ2-3
d_call: NA
clone_size: NA
v_call: TRBV5-1
cdr3_nt: TGCGCCAGCAGCTTGGATGTGGAAGTAAGCACAGATACGCAGTATTTT
cdr3_aa: CASSLDVEVSTDTQYF

j_call: TRBJ2-7
d_call: NA
clone_size: NA
v_call: TRBV2
cdr3_nt: TGTGCCAGCAGTACATACGAGCAGTACTTC
cdr3_aa: CASSTYEQYF

j_call: TRBJ2-5
d_call: TRBD2
clone_size: NA
v_call: TRBV5-5
cdr3_nt: TGTGCCAGCAGCTTAGCGGGAGGGCTTGGGGAGACCCAGTACTTC
cdr3_aa: CASSLAGGLGETQYF

j_call: TRBJ1-5
d_call: NA
clone_size: NA
v_call: TRBV19
cdr3_nt: TGTGCCAGTAGTATCGCCGATTCTAGCAATCAGCCCCAGCATTTT
cdr3_aa: CASSIADSSNQPQHF

j_call: TRBJ2-3
d_call: NA
clone_size: NA
v_call: TRBV27
cdr3_nt: TGTGCCAGCAGTTTAGGGCTAAGGGAAACAGATACGCAGTATTTT
cdr3_aa: CASSLGLRETDTQYF

j_call: TRBJ2-1
d_call: NA
clone_size: NA
v_call: TRBV11-2
cdr3_nt: TGTGCCAGCAGCTCTGGCCTTGAGCAGTTCTTC
cdr3_aa: CASSSGLEQFF

j_call: TRBJ2-1
d_call: NA
clone_size: NA
v_call: TRBV9
cdr3_nt: TGTGCCAGCAGCGTAGTATCTGGGAATGAGCAGTTCTTC
cdr3_aa: CASSVVSGNEQFF

j_call: TRBJ1-2
d_call: NA
clone_size: NA
v_call: TRBV9
cdr3_nt: TGTGCCAGCAGCGGTCCTATCAGGGATTCAGGCTATGGCTACACCTTC
cdr3_aa: CASSGPIRDSGYGYTF

j_call: TRBJ1-5
d_call: NA
clone_size: NA
v_call: TRBV5-6
cdr3_nt: TGTGCCAGCAGCCGATTGCTCGACATATTTTTATTCTCGGATCAGCCCCAGCATTTT
cdr3_aa: CASSRLLDIFLFSDQPQHF

j_call: TRBJ2-7
d_call: NA
clone_size: NA
v_call: TRBV28
cdr3_nt: TGTGCCAGCAGTGGGACTGGCGGGAACTACGAGCAGTACTTC
cdr3_aa: CASSGTGGNYEQYF

j_call: TRBJ1-1
d_call: TRBD1
clone_size: NA
v_call: TRBV5-4
cdr3_nt: TGTGCCAGCAGACGAGGGGGCGAGAACACTGAAGCTTTCTTT
cdr3_aa: CASRRGGENTEAFF

j_call: TRBJ2-4
d_call: TRBD2
clone_size: NA
v_call: TRBV15
cdr3_nt: TGTGCCACCAGCAGTTCCGGGGGGAACATTCAGTACTTC
cdr3_aa: CATSSSGGNIQYF

j_call: TRBJ1-2
d_call: TRBD1
clone_size: NA
v_call: TRBV5-6
cdr3_nt: TGTGCCAGCAGCTTTCCCAGTGAGGGACAGGGGTCTTATGGCTACACCTTC
cdr3_aa: CASSFPSEGQGSYGYTF

j_call: TRBJ2-5
d_call: NA
clone_size: NA
v_call: TRBV5-6
cdr3_nt: TGTGCCAGCAGCTTGCGTAGTCCCGAGACCCAGTACTTC
cdr3_aa: CASSLRSPETQYF

j_call: TRBJ1-1
d_call: NA
clone_size: NA
v_call: TRBV6-6
cdr3_nt: TGTGCCAGCAGTACAGGGTACAACACTGAAGCTTTCTTT
cdr3_aa: CASSTGYNTEAFF

j_call: TRBJ2-7
d_call: TRBD1
clone_size: NA
v_call: TRBV27
cdr3_nt: TGTGCCAGCAGTTTAACCTTCGGGACAGTAACCTACGAGCAGTACTTC
cdr3_aa: CASSLTFGTVTYEQYF

j_call: TRBJ2-1
d_call: NA
clone_size: NA
v_call: TRBV27
cdr3_nt: TGTGCCAGCGGATATAGCTCCTACAATGAGCAGTTCTTC
cdr3_aa: CASGYSSYNEQFF

j_call: TRBJ2-2
d_call: TRBD1
clone_size: NA
v_call: TRBV28
cdr3_nt: TGTGCCAGCAGTTTGGTCGGACAGGGTGGCACCGGGGAGCTGTTTTTT
cdr3_aa: CASSLVGQGGTGELFF

j_call: TRBJ1-4
d_call: NA
clone_size: NA
v_call: TRBV7-6
cdr3_nt: TGTGCCAGCAGCTTAGTAGCAGAAACTAATGAAAAACTGTTTTTT
cdr3_aa: CASSLVAETNEKLFF

j_call: TRBJ2-7
d_call: TRBD1
clone_size: NA
v_call: TRBV7-9
cdr3_nt: TGTGCCATGGCCGGACAGGGAGCCACCTACGAGCAGTACTTC
cdr3_aa: CAMAGQGATYEQYF

j_call: TRBJ2-7
d_call: TRBD2
clone_size: NA
v_call: TRBV7-8
cdr3_nt: TGTGCCAGCAGCCTATTAGCGGGAGAGACCTACGAGCAGTACTTC
cdr3_aa: CASSLLAGETYEQYF